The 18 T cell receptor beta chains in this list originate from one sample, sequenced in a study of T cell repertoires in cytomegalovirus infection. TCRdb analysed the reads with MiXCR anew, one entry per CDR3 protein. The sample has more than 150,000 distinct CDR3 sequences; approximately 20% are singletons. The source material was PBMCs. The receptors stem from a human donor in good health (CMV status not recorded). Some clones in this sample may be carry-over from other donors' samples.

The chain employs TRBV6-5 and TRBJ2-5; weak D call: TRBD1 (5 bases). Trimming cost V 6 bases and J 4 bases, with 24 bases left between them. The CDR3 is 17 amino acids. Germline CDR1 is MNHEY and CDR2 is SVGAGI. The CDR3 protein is CASSHPQTDGQGETQYF. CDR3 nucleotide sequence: TGTGCCAGCAGCCATCCGCAGACAGACGGGCAGGGAGAGACCCAGTACTTC.

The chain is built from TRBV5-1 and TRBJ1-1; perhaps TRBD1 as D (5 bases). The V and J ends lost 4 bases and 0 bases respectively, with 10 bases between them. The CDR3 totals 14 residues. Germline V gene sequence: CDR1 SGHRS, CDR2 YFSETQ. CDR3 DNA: TGCGCCAGCAGCGCCGCAGGGATGAACACTGAAGCTTTCTTT. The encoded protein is CASSAAGMNTEAFF.

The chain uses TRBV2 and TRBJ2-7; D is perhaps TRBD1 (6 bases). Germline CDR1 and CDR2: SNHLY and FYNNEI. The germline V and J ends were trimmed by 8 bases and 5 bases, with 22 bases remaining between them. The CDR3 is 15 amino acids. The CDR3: CASGIQPGTPDEQYF. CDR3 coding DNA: TGTGCCAGCGGCATACAACCCGGGACACCTGACGAGCAGTACTTC.

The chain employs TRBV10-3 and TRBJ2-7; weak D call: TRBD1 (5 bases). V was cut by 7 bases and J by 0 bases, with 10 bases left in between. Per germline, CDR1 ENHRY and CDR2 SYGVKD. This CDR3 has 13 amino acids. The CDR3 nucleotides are TGTGCCATCACTGACAGCCACTCCTACGAGCAGTACTTC. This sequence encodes CAITDSHSYEQYF.

The CDR3 spells CASSPTPWVGGGYTF. In DNA form, the CDR3 reads TGTGCCAGCAGTCCTACCCCCTGGGTAGGGGGAGGCTACACCTTC. The chain carries TRBV28 and TRBJ1-2, with D maybe TRBD1 (6 bases). CDR3 size: 15 residues. Germline assignment: CDR1 MDHEN and CDR2 SYDVKM. V lost 5 bases, J lost 8 bases, and 21 bases lay in between.

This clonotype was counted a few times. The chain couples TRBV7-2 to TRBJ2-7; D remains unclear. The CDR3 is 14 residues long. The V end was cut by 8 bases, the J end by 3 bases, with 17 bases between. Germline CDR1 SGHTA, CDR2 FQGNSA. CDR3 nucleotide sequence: TGTGCCAGCGCCGATCCAGGTACGGGCTACGAGCAGTACTTC. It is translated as CASADPGTGYEQYF.

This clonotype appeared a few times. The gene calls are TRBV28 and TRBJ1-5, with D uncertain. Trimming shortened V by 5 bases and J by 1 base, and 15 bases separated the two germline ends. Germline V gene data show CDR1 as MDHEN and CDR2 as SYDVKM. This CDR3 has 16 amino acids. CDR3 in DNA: TGTGCCAGCAGTCCCTTCGTAGGTGTGAGCAATCAGCCCCAGCATTTT. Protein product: CASSPFVGVSNQPQHF. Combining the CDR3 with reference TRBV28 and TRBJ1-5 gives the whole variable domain DVKVTQSSRYLVKRTGEKVFLECVQDMDHENMFWYRQDPGLGLRLIYFSYDVKMKEKGDIPEGYSVSREKKERFSLILESASTNQTSMYLCASSPFVGVSNQPQHFGDGTRLSIL.

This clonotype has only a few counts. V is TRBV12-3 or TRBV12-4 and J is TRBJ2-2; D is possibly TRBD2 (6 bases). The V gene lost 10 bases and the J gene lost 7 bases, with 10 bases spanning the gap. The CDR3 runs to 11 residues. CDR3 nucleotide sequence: TGTGCCATTTGGGGGGTCGGGGAGCTGTTTTTT. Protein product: CAIWGVGELFF.

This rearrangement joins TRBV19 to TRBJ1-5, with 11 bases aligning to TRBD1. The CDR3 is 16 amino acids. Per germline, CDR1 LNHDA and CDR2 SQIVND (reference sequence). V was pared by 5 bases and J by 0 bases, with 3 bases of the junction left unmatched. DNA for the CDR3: TGTGCCAGTAGTGGGACAGGGGGGCATAGCAATCAGCCCCAGCATTTT. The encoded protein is CASSGTGGHSNQPQHF.

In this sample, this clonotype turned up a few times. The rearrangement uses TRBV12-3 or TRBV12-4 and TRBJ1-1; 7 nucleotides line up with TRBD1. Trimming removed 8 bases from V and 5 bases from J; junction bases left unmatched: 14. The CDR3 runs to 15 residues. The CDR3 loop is CASYRQGGARTEAFF. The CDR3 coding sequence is TGTGCCAGCTACCGACAGGGTGGGGCGAGGACTGAAGCTTTCTTT.

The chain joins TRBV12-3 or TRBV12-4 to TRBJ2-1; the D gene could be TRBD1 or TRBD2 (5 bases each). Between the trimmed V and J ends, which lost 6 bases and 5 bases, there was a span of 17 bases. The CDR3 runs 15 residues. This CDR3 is CASRGEEGVDNEQFF. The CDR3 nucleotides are TGTGCCAGCAGGGGGGAAGAAGGGGTTGACAATGAGCAGTTCTTC.

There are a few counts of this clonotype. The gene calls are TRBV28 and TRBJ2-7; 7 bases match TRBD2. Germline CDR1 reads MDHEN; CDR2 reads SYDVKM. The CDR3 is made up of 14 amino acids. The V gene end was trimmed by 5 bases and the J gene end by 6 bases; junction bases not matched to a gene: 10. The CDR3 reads CASSQLAGVGEQYF. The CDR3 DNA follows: TGTGCCAGCAGTCAGTTAGCGGGTGTCGGCGAGCAGTACTTC.

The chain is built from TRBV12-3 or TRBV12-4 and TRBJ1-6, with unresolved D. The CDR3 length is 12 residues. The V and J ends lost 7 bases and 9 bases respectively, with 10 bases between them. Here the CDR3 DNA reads TGTGCCAGCACCGCCCTAGTTTCACCCCTCCACTTT. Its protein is CASTALVSPLHF.

The CDR3 bases are TGTGCCAGCAGTGAAGTCTTGCCTTACGAGCAGTACTTC. Translated: CASSEVLPYEQYF. The gene calls are TRBV6-2 or TRBV6-3 and TRBJ2-7; D gene unclear. CDR1 and CDR2 from the germline V gene are MNHEY and SVGEGT. CDR3 length equals 13 residues. V was cut by 5 bases and J by 4 bases, with 12 bases left in between.

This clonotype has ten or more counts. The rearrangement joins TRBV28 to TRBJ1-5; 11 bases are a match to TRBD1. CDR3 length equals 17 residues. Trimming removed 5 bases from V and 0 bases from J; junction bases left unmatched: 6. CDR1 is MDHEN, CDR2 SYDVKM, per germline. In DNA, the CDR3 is TGTGCCAGCAGTCCCGGGACAGGGGGGCATAGCAATCAGCCCCAGCATTTT. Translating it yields CASSPGTGGHSNQPQHF.

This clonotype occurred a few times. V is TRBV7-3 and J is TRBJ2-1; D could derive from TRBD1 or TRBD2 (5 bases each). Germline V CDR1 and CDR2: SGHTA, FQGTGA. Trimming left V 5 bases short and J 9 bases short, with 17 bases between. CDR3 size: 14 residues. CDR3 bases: TGTGCCAGCAGCCCAGGGAGCCCCACGGGTGAGCAGTTCTTC. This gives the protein CASSPGSPTGEQFF.

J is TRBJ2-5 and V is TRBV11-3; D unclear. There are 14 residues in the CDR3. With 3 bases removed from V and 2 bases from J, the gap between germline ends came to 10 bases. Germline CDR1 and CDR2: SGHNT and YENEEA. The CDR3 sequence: CASSFGPQQETQYF. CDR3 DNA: TGTGCCAGCAGCTTTGGGCCCCAGCAAGAGACCCAGTACTTC.

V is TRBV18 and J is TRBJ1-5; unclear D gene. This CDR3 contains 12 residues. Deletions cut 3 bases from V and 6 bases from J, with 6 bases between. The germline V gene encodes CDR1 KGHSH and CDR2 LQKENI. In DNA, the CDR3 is TGTGCCAGCTCACCGACGGCTCAGCCCCAGCATTTT. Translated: CASSPTAQPQHF.